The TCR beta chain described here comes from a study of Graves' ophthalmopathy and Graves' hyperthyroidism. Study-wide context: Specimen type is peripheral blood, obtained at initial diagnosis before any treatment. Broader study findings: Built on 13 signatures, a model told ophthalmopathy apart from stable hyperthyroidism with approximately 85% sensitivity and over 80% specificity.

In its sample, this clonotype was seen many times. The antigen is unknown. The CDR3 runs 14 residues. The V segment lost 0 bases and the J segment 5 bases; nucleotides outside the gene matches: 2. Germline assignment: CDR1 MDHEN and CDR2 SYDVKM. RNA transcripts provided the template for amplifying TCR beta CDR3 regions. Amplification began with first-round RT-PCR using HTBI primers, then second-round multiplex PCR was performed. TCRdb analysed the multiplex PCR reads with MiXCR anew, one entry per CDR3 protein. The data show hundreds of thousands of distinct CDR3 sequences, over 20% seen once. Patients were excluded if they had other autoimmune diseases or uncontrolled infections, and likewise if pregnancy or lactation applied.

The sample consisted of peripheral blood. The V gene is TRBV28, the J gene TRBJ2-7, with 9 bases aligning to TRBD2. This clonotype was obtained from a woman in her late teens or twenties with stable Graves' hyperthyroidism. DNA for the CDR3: TGTGCCAGCAGTTTATGGCGGGGGGGCAACGAGCAGTACTTC. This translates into CASSLWRGGNEQYF.